The TCR beta chain under discussion was sequenced for a study of T cell repertoires in cytomegalovirus infection. One entry per CDR3 protein results from TCRdb running MiXCR on the reads. The table shows a few hundred thousand distinct CDR3 sequences, with about 34% occurring only once. Deletions cut 7 bases from V and 1 base from J, with 16 bases between. CDR3 size: 15 residues. Per germline, CDR1 SGHTA and CDR2 FQGNSA. This clonotype was observed a few times. No antigen is known for it. The V call is TRBV7-2, the J call TRBJ1-1; the D is unclear. This clonotype was obtained from a human donor in good health (CMV status not recorded). Some clones in this sample may be carry-over from other donors' samples. The sequenced sample was cultured PBMCs, obtained from culture after CMV antigen stimulation. The CDR3 nucleotides read TGTGCCAGCACCCTTGCGGGGAAGTCGAACACTGAAGCTTTCTTT. It codes for CASTLAGKSNTEAFF.